This TCR beta chain stems from a study of Ad26.COV2.S vaccination and SARS-CoV-2 variants. The study's findings and limits: Higher spike-specific TCR breadth was found in vaccine recipients than in placebo recipients.

TCRdb's copy holds only in-frame clones and misses some; the assay was immunoSEQ multiplex PCR. The sample lists hundreds of thousands of clones, roughly 90% occurring once. Germline V CDR1 and CDR2: LGHNA, YSLEER. V dropped 0 bases and J dropped 2 bases, with 7 bases sitting between them. The CDR3 has 15 residues. Treatment here: over 15 received Ad26.COV2.S at low or high dose, single or two shots; roughly five received placebo; per-sample allocation not given. Specimen acquisition occurred on day 63 following the initial vaccine or placebo injection. Donation came from an adult in Boston who was aged 18-55 years. Concerning this clone: What it binds is unknown.

Material: peripheral blood, obtained in a trial of Ad26.COV2.S vaccine versus placebo. The clonotype was recovered from a person between 18 and 65 years old who received the Ad26.COV2.S COVID-19 vaccine or a placebo. The gene calls are TRBV4-3 and TRBJ1-4; D perhaps matches TRBD1 (6 bases). The CDR3 bases are TGCGCCAGCAGCCAAGATGGACAGACTAATGAAAAACTGTTTTTT. Its translation: CASSQDGQTNEKLFF.